Listed below are T cell receptor beta chains from one sample, sequenced in a study of T cells in Graves' hyperthyroidism and ophthalmopathy. MiXCR was run by TCRdb on the multiplex PCR reads, yielding one entry per CDR3 protein. The sample includes a few hundred thousand distinct CDR3 sequences, under 60% seen only once; the top ten take 15% to 20%. The sample was peripheral blood or thyroid tissue (not recorded which). Receptors originate from an adult woman with Graves' disease, either hyperthyroidism or ophthalmopathy (not recorded which). CDR3s include the opening cysteine and the closing phenylalanine or tryptophan. The D gene is left open where the match is weak. Expanded clones get a size class; other rows say once, few or many, or leave the size out.

j_gene,abundance,v_gene,d_gene,CDR3aa,CDR3nt
TRBJ2-5,many,TRBV27,TRBD2,CASSLGALAGEETQYF,TGTGCCAGCAGTTTAGGGGCACTAGCGGGAGAAGAGACCCAGTACTTC
TRBJ1-1,many,TRBV11-3,NA,CASSPIFRENTEAFF,TGTGCCAGCAGCCCCATTTTTCGGGAGAACACTGAAGCTTTCTTT
TRBJ1-1,few,TRBV29-1,NA,CSLRGVGSTEAFF,TGCAGCTTACGAGGAGTTGGGTCGACTGAAGCTTTCTTT
TRBJ2-7,few,TRBV19,TRBD1,CASSRGTGDEQYF,TGTGCCAGTAGTAGGGGGACAGGGGACGAGCAGTACTTC
TRBJ1-2,few,TRBV10-3,NA,CAISTGAQDYGYTF,TGTGCCATCAGTACCGGGGCGCAGGACTATGGCTACACCTTC
TRBJ2-5,NA,TRBV15,NA,CATSSHEGVSQETQYF,TGTGCCACCAGCAGTCATGAGGGGGTTTCCCAAGAGACCCAGTACTTC
TRBJ1-5,NA,TRBV9,NA,CASSGLAGSNQSQHF,TGTGCCAGCAGCGGACTAGCGGGGAGCAATCAGTCCCAGCATTTT
TRBJ2-7,NA,TRBV20-1,TRBD2,CSAQGLAGPPLEQYF,TGCAGTGCCCAGGGACTAGCGGGGCCACCGCTGGAGCAGTACTTC
TRBJ2-7,many,TRBV6-5,TRBD2,CASGDSGSSYEQYF,TGTGCCAGCGGTGATAGCGGGAGCTCCTACGAGCAGTACTTC
TRBJ1-5,NA,TRBV29-1,NA,CSLEGGPNQPQHF,TGCAGCTTGGAGGGGGGGCCTAATCAGCCCCAGCATTTT
TRBJ2-6,NA,TRBV7-9,NA,CVSSVTGPGANVLTF,TGTGTCAGCAGTGTAACAGGGCCTGGGGCCAACGTCCTGACTTTC
TRBJ1-1,few,TRBV12-3/TRBV12-4,NA,CASIEGGSGNTEAFF,TGTGCCAGCATTGAAGGGGGTTCTGGAAACACTGAAGCTTTCTTT
TRBJ2-7,NA,TRBV20-1,TRBD2,CSANPGLATREQYF,TGCAGTGCTAACCCGGGACTAGCTACTCGCGAGCAGTACTTC
TRBJ2-7,many,TRBV2,TRBD2,CASSGEGLADLYEQYF,TGTGCCAGCAGTGGGGAGGGACTAGCGGACCTCTACGAGCAGTACTTC
TRBJ1-1,NA,TRBV25-1,TRBD1,CASSEVFGTGGEMNTEAFF,TGTGCCAGCAGTGAGGTTTTTGGGACAGGGGGAGAAATGAACACTGAAGCTTTCTTT
TRBJ2-5,NA,TRBV14,TRBD2,CASSPAGWWETQYF,TGTGCCAGCAGCCCAGCGGGGTGGTGGGAGACCCAGTACTTC
TRBJ1-3,few,TRBV30,NA,CAWSRQSSGNTIYF,TGTGCCTGGAGCCGACAGAGCTCTGGAAACACCATATATTTT
TRBJ1-6,few,TRBV7-2,TRBD1,CASSLSGTGSSPLHF,TGTGCCAGCAGCTTATCTGGGACAGGGAGTTCACCCCTCCACTTT
TRBJ1-5,NA,TRBV10-3,TRBD1,CATTGTGVAQPQHF,TGTGCCACCACCGGCACAGGGGTAGCTCAGCCCCAGCATTTT
TRBJ1-5,many,TRBV2,NA,CASSEERQPQHF,TGTGCCAGCAGTGAAGAACGTCAGCCCCAGCATTTT
TRBJ1-5,NA,TRBV7-9,NA,CASISGNQPQHF,TGTGCCAGCATAAGTGGGAATCAGCCCCAGCATTTT
TRBJ1-4,NA,TRBV20-1,TRBD1,CSARDLGTAGNEKLFF,TGCAGTGCTAGAGATTTAGGGACAGCCGGTAATGAAAAACTGTTTTTT
TRBJ1-6,few,TRBV5-6,TRBD1,CASRRQGSYDSPLHF,TGTGCCAGCAGAAGACAGGGGAGTTATGATTCACCCCTCCACTTT
TRBJ1-6,NA,TRBV15,NA,CATKQYNSPLHF,TGTGCCACCAAACAGTATAATTCACCCCTCCACTTT
TRBJ2-2,many,TRBV7-8,NA,CASSLELYTGELFF,TGTGCCAGCAGCTTAGAACTGTACACCGGGGAGCTGTTTTTT
TRBJ2-2,many,TRBV7-3,TRBD1,CASSPTGDENTGELFF,TGTGCCAGCAGCCCGACAGGGGACGAGAACACCGGGGAGCTGTTTTTT
TRBJ1-2,NA,TRBV10-3,NA,CAISDSGFYLCAWLGFYGYTF,NA
TRBJ1-3,many,TRBV20-1,TRBD1,CSARTGGNTIYF,TGCAGTGCTCGGACAGGCGGAAACACCATATATTTT
TRBJ2-3,NA,TRBV15,TRBD2,CATTRTSGRDTQYF,TGTGCCACCACCCGGACTAGCGGGAGAGATACGCAGTATTTT
TRBJ2-2,NA,TRBV7-2,TRBD2,CASSGLAGLNTGELFF,TGTGCCAGCAGTGGACTAGCGGGCCTAAACACCGGGGAGCTGTTTTTT
TRBJ1-2,NA,TRBV11-2,NA,CASSLSASGYTF,TGTGCCAGCAGCTTATCGGCGAGCGGCTACACCTTC
TRBJ1-2,NA,TRBV7-9,NA,CASSGPRNGYTF,TGTGCCAGCAGCGGGCCCAGGAATGGCTACACCTTC
TRBJ2-7,NA,TRBV25-1,TRBD2,CAISESGGSISYEQYF,TGTGCCATCAGTGAGTCGGGCGGGAGTATTTCCTACGAGCAGTACTTC
TRBJ2-7,few,TRBV28,TRBD2,CASSVDPLAGIPYEQYF,TGTGCCAGCAGTGTAGACCCACTAGCGGGAATTCCCTACGAGCAGTACTTC
TRBJ2-7,many,TRBV9,NA,CASSGGAGANYEQYF,TGTGCCAGCAGCGGAGGTGCGGGGGCCAACTACGAGCAGTACTTC
TRBJ2-5,NA,TRBV29-1,TRBD2,CSVERGNQETQYF,TGCAGCGTGGAGCGGGGGAACCAAGAGACCCAGTACTTC
TRBJ1-4,NA,TRBV6-4,NA,CASSARTSGEKLFF,TGTGCCAGCAGTGCACGGACTAGCGGTGAAAAACTGTTTTTT
TRBJ1-5,NA,TRBV6-1,NA,CASSHVQPQHF,TGTGCCAGCAGTCACGTTCAGCCCCAGCATTTT
TRBJ1-4,many,TRBV4-1,TRBD1,CASMRGGQGNEKLFF,TGCGCCAGCATGAGGGGAGGACAGGGTAATGAAAAACTGTTTTTT
TRBJ2-6,NA,TRBV7-6,NA,CASSLEGVTGANVLTF,TGTGCCAGCAGCTTAGAAGGGGTAACTGGGGCCAACGTCCTGACTTTC
TRBJ1-2,NA,TRBV20-1,NA,CSAPPGDDYGYTF,TGCAGTGCCCCGCCGGGAGACGATTATGGCTACACCTTC
TRBJ1-1,NA,TRBV20-1,TRBD1,CSAKGTDFRAFF,TGCAGTGCTAAAGGGACAGATTTTAGAGCTTTCTTT
TRBJ2-3,many,TRBV15,TRBD2,CATSGELAGGPDTQYF,TGTGCCACCAGCGGAGAACTAGCGGGAGGGCCAGATACGCAGTATTTT
TRBJ1-4,many,TRBV12-3/TRBV12-4,TRBD1,CASSHHRGASEKLFF,TGTGCCAGCAGTCATCACAGGGGGGCATCTGAAAAACTGTTTTTT
TRBJ1-6,once,TRBV7-3,TRBD1,CASSWGTGDSPLHF,TGTGCCAGCAGCTGGGGGACAGGGGATTCACCCCTCCACTTT
TRBJ2-7,NA,TRBV19,NA,CASSIGGASEQYF,TGTGCCAGTAGTATAGGCGGGGCCTCCGAGCAGTACTTC
TRBJ1-6,many,TRBV27,TRBD1,CASSSRQGMDSPLHF,TGTGCCAGCAGTTCGCGACAGGGAATGGATTCACCCCTCCACTTT
TRBJ2-1,NA,TRBV7-3,TRBD2,CASSPIAGAYNEQFF,TGTGCCAGCAGCCCAATAGCGGGAGCCTACAATGAGCAGTTCTTC
TRBJ1-2,NA,TRBV19,TRBD1,CASQSGGTGDTYGYTF,TGTGCCAGCCAATCTGGCGGGACAGGGGATACCTATGGCTACACCTTC
TRBJ1-5,once,TRBV20-1,TRBD1,CSASRDRGDQPQHF,TGCAGTGCCAGCAGGGACAGGGGAGATCAGCCCCAGCATTTT
TRBJ2-1,NA,TRBV7-2,NA,CASSQGPDRNEQFF,TGTGCCAGCAGTCAAGGACCTGACCGCAATGAGCAGTTCTTC
TRBJ1-1,many,TRBV19,TRBD1,CASTWTGVNTEAFF,TGTGCCAGTACTTGGACAGGGGTGAACACTGAAGCTTTCTTT
TRBJ1-6,once,TRBV4-1,NA,CASSQPRNSPLHF,TGCGCCAGCAGCCAACCCCGAAATTCACCCCTCCACTTT
TRBJ1-5,many,TRBV6-1,NA,CASSEGQENQPQHF,TGTGCCAGCAGTGAAGGGCAGGAAAATCAGCCCCAGCATTTT
TRBJ1-4,NA,TRBV2,NA,CASRVDNTGGATNEKLFF,TGTGCCAGCAGGGTAGACAACACCGGGGGGGCAACTAATGAAAAACTGTTTTTT